Listed below are T cell receptor beta chains from one sample, sequenced in a study of cytomegalovirus exposure and HLA in healthy donors. Assay: immunoSEQ multiplex PCR; the TCRdb copy retains only in-frame clones and omits some. The table includes 200,000 to 250,000 clones, 60% to 80% detected once. Sequencing was carried out using PBMCs. The receptors derive from a man between 18 and 35 years old in good health and CMV-seronegative. CDR3s include the opening cysteine and the closing phenylalanine or tryptophan. The D gene is left open where the match is weak. A row's size may be missing; if present it is once, few, many or a size class.

NA	TRBD2	TRBV19	TRBJ2-3	TGTGCCAGCCGAACGACTAGCGGGAGCACAGATACGCAGTATTTT	CASRTTSGSTDTQYF
NA	TRBD1	TRBV4-3	TRBJ2-7	TGCGCCAGCAGCCAAGTCGTCACACCGGGACAGGGGAAAGACGAGCAGTACTTC	CASSQVVTPGQGKDEQYF
NA	NA	TRBV5-8	TRBJ1-1	TGTGCCAGCAGCTTAAGGGGGGGGGTATCTGAAGCTTTCTTT	CASSLRGGVSEAFF
NA	NA	TRBV27	TRBJ1-2	TGTGCCAGCAGTATAGGGGTTACCTATGGCTACACCTTC	CASSIGVTYGYTF
NA	NA	TRBV18	TRBJ2-3	TGTGCCAGCTCCCTCCCCGGTACGCAGTATTTT	CASSLPGTQYF
NA	NA	TRBV19	TRBJ2-1	TGTGCCAGTAGTGCTCAGACTAGTTCGTGGTTCAATGAGCAGTTCTTC	CASSAQTSSWFNEQFF
NA	TRBD1	TRBV7-6	TRBJ2-7	TGTGCCAGCAGTAACCGACCGGGACAGGGGACCTACGAGCAGTACTTC	CASSNRPGQGTYEQYF
NA	TRBD2	TRBV25-1	TRBJ2-1	TGTGCCAGCAGTGAGGTCACTAGCGGGAGTAACAATGAGCAGTTCTTC	CASSEVTSGSNNEQFF
NA	TRBD2	TRBV18	TRBJ2-3	TGTGCCAGCTCACCACTCTCGACTAGCGGGACGCTCACAGATACGCAGTATTTT	CASSPLSTSGTLTDTQYF
once	NA	TRBV7-3	TRBJ2-3	TGTGCCAGCAGCCCCCAGTCGGGTTCCACAGATACGCAGTATTTT	CASSPQSGSTDTQYF
NA	TRBD1	TRBV7-8	TRBJ1-6	TGTGCCAGCAGCTCCACAGGGGGTGTGAATTCACCCCTCCACTTT	CASSSTGGVNSPLHF
NA	TRBD1	TRBV11-1	TRBJ1-6	TGTGCCAGCAGCCCGGACAGGGTCAATTCACCCCTCCACTTT	CASSPDRVNSPLHF
NA	TRBD2	TRBV11-2	TRBJ2-3	TGTGCCAGCAGCTTAGATCTAAGGGGACTAGCGGGTAGCACAGATACGCAGTATTTT	CASSLDLRGLAGSTDTQYF
NA	TRBD1	TRBV7-2	TRBJ1-2	TGTGCCAGCAGCTTGGGGGCAGGGGGCGGCTATGGCTACACCTTC	CASSLGAGGGYGYTF
NA	TRBD1	TRBV7-6	TRBJ1-6	TGTGCCAGCAGCCCGGACAGGGTGGGAAACTCCTATAATTCACCCCTCCACTTT	CASSPDRVGNSYNSPLHF
once	NA	TRBV6-5	TRBJ1-3	TGTGCCAGCAGATACAGGGAAGTTGGAGCGGACACCATATATTTT	CASRYREVGADTIYF
NA	NA	TRBV19	TRBJ1-3	TGTGCCAGTAGTTCCGGGACTGAGGAAAACACCATATATTTT	CASSSGTEENTIYF
NA	NA	TRBV2	TRBJ1-1	TGTGCCAGCATCATGTCACAGGTGGTTTCGGACACTGAAGCTTTCTTT	CASIMSQVVSDTEAFF
NA	NA	TRBV27	TRBJ1-1	TGTGCCAGCAGTCCGGGACTGGGCACTGAAGCTTTCTTT	CASSPGLGTEAFF
few	NA	TRBV18	TRBJ1-1	TGTGCCAGCTCACCCCGACAGAACACTGAAGCTTTCTTT	CASSPRQNTEAFF
NA	NA	TRBV11-3	TRBJ2-2	TGTGCCAGCAGCTTTGATGGCTGGGGCGACGCCGGGGAGCTGTTTTTT	CASSFDGWGDAGELFF
NA	TRBD1	TRBV28	TRBJ1-1	TGTGCCATTTCCCGACAGGGGAACACTGAAGCTTTCTTT	CAISRQGNTEAFF
NA	NA	TRBV7-8	TRBJ2-7	TGTGCCAGCAGCTATAGGACAGCCAATCAGTACTTC	CASSYRTANQYF
NA	NA	TRBV7-9	TRBJ2-7	TGTGCCAGCAATGATGATTCGAGCTCCTACGAGCAGTACTTC	CASNDDSSSYEQYF
NA	NA	TRBV27	TRBJ2-2	TGTGCCAGCAGTTTATCTGGCAGAAACACCGGGGAGCTGTTTTTT	CASSLSGRNTGELFF
once	NA	TRBV28	TRBJ2-2	TGTGCCAGCAGCCCTGGGACTTTCGGGGAGCTGTTTTTT	CASSPGTFGELFF
NA	TRBD2	TRBV9	TRBJ2-2	TGTGCCAGCAGCGTAGCTACCCCTAGCGGGCCTCTCACCGGGGAGCTGTTTTTT	CASSVATPSGPLTGELFF
NA	NA	TRBV13	TRBJ2-7	TGTGCCAGCAGCTCCCGCGGGACCCCCTACGAGCAGTACTTC	CASSSRGTPYEQYF
NA	NA	TRBV6-6	TRBJ2-5	TGTGCCAGCAGTGTGCGTGGGGCAGAGACCCAGTACTTC	CASSVRGAETQYF
NA	TRBD2	TRBV7-3	TRBJ2-2	TGTGCCAGCAGCCCCCGTTCTAGCGGGAGGGTAGGGGAGCTGTTTTTT	CASSPRSSGRVGELFF
NA	NA	TRBV7-8	TRBJ1-5	TGTGCCAGCAGCACCCGGGACAACAATCAGCCCCAGCATTTT	CASSTRDNNQPQHF
once	NA	TRBV19	TRBJ2-7	TGTGCCAGTAGCCCTTCGGGACAATCCTACGAGCAGTACTTC	CASSPSGQSYEQYF
NA	TRBD2	TRBV5-4	TRBJ2-1	TGTGCCAGCAGCTTGGAAATAGCGGGGTCCTCCTACAATGAGCAGTTCTTC	CASSLEIAGSSYNEQFF
few	NA	TRBV10-3	TRBJ1-2	TGTGCCATCAGGGGGGCAGGGGGCTACACCTTC	CAIRGAGGYTF
NA	TRBD1	TRBV13	TRBJ1-2	TGTGCCAGCAGCTCCGTCCACAGGGGATCGTCTGGCTACACCTTC	CASSSVHRGSSGYTF
NA	NA	TRBV29-1	TRBJ2-7	TGCAGCGTGATGAGTCCGCTTTACGAGCAGTACTTC	CSVMSPLYEQYF
NA	TRBD2	TRBV30	TRBJ2-5	TGTGCCTGGAGTGTTTCCCGTACTAGCGGGCAAGAGACCCAGTACTTC	CAWSVSRTSGQETQYF
few	TRBD1	TRBV5-6	TRBJ2-2	TGTGCCAGCAGCTTCGGTTTATTAGGGACAGGGGCTCCCGGGGAGCTGTTTTTT	CASSFGLLGTGAPGELFF
NA	NA	TRBV4-3	TRBJ2-1	TGCGCCAGCAGCCAAGTAGGGGATGAGCAGTTCTTC	CASSQVGDEQFF
once	TRBD1	TRBV9	TRBJ1-2	TGTGCCAGCAGCGCCGGGGTATCCCAGGGGGCCTATGGCTACACCTTC	CASSAGVSQGAYGYTF
NA	TRBD1	TRBV6-5	TRBJ2-2	TGTGCCAGCAGTCGCCAGGGGGCTGACACCGGGGAGCTGTTTTTT	CASSRQGADTGELFF
few	TRBD1	TRBV19	TRBJ1-1	TGTGCCAGTAGTAGGGACAGAATGAACACTGAAGCTTTCTTT	CASSRDRMNTEAFF
NA	NA	TRBV12-5	TRBJ2-2	TGTGCTAGTGGTCTCGACGGGGGTACGTACACCGGGGAGCTGTTTTTT	CASGLDGGTYTGELFF
NA	TRBD1	TRBV6-5	TRBJ1-2	TGTGCCAGCAATTACTCCAAGGGACAGATCTATGGCTACACCTTC	CASNYSKGQIYGYTF
NA	NA	TRBV2	TRBJ1-5	TGTGCCAGCATAGGGGGATGGGGGCAGCCCCAGCATTTT	CASIGGWGQPQHF
few	NA	TRBV10-3	TRBJ2-5	TGTGCCATCAGTGTTTCGAAGGGGGGGGGACCCCAAGAGACCCAGTACTTC	CAISVSKGGGPQETQYF
once	TRBD1	TRBV19	TRBJ2-5	TGTGCCACAGGACAGGGGTACCAAGAGACCCAGTACTTC	CATGQGYQETQYF
NA	NA	TRBV30	TRBJ2-1	TGTGCCTGGAGTGTGGAGGTTCGTCGCAATGAGCAGTTCTTC	CAWSVEVRRNEQFF
once	TRBD1	TRBV6-5	TRBJ2-1	TGTGCCAGCAGTTACGGAACAGGGGGTGAGCAGTTCTTC	CASSYGTGGEQFF
once	NA	TRBV6-5	TRBJ2-3	TGTGCCAGCAGTTACTCAGACATGTCCACAGATACGCAGTATTTT	CASSYSDMSTDTQYF
NA	TRBD2	TRBV4-2	TRBJ2-1	TGTGCCAGCAGCCAAGAGGGAGGGCTAGCGGGGCTCTACAATGAGCAGTTCTTC	CASSQEGGLAGLYNEQFF
NA	NA	TRBV6-1	TRBJ2-7	TGTGCCAGCAGGACAGGTGACTCAACCTACGAGCAGTACTTC	CASRTGDSTYEQYF